Listed below are T cell receptor beta chains from one sample, sequenced in a study of shared clonotypes between healthy human individuals. The method was immunoSEQ multiplex PCR; TCRdb's version includes in-frame clones alone and lacks a portion of them. The profile covers roughly 640,000 clones, with about 96% appearing a single time and around 0.057% taken by the ten largest. The sequencing input was naive CD4+ T cells sorted from blood. The receptors shown here come from a woman aged 25 to 39 in good health. Each CDR3 is given with its conserved first and last residue. The D gene is left open where the match is weak. The size field is filled for only some rows; it gives once, few, many or a size class.

J: TRBJ2-2
V: TRBV7-2
size: once
D: -
CDR3: CASSLGIRTGELFF
DNA: TGTGCCAGCAGCTTAGGTATTCGCACCGGGGAGCTGTTTTTT

J: TRBJ2-7
V: TRBV4-2
size: -
D: TRBD1
CDR3: CASSQEVTDRGYEQYF
DNA: TGTGCCAGCAGCCAAGAAGTCACGGACAGGGGGTACGAGCAGTACTTC

J: TRBJ1-5
V: TRBV6-1
size: -
D: -
CDR3: CASSELYSNQPQHF
DNA: TGTGCCAGCAGTGAACTTTATAGCAATCAGCCCCAGCATTTT

J: TRBJ2-7
V: TRBV28
size: -
D: TRBD1
CDR3: CASSTSGQGSF
DNA: TGTGCCAGCAGTACCTCGGGACAGGGGTCCTTC

J: TRBJ2-5
V: TRBV9
size: -
D: -
CDR3: CASSERLGRETQYF
DNA: TGTGCCAGCAGCGAACGCTTGGGCCGGGAGACCCAGTACTTC

J: TRBJ2-5
V: TRBV28
size: -
D: -
CDR3: CASSLFEQGRETQYF
DNA: TGTGCCAGCAGTTTATTTGAGCAGGGAAGAGAGACCCAGTACTTC

J: TRBJ1-1
V: TRBV7-9
size: -
D: -
CDR3: CASSPLGSREAFF
DNA: TGTGCCAGCAGCCCCTTGGGGTCCCGAGAAGCTTTCTTT

J: TRBJ2-7
V: TRBV21-1
size: -
D: -
CDR3: CASSKAGRRWEEQYF
DNA: TGTGCCAGCAGCAAAGCCGGCCGCCGTTGGGAGGAGCAGTACTTC

J: TRBJ1-5
V: TRBV10-3
size: -
D: -
CDR3: CAINEGPSGDQPQHF
DNA: TGTGCCATCAATGAGGGGCCCTCCGGGGATCAGCCCCAGCATTTT

J: TRBJ2-3
V: TRBV19
size: -
D: TRBD2
CDR3: CASSRVAGGLADTQYF
DNA: TGTGCCAGTAGTAGAGTAGCGGGAGGGCTCGCAGATACGCAGTATTTT

J: TRBJ2-2
V: TRBV27
size: -
D: -
CDR3: CASWGQNTGELFF
DNA: TGTGCCTCCTGGGGGCAGAACACCGGGGAGCTGTTTTTT

J: TRBJ2-7
V: TRBV5-4
size: -
D: TRBD2
CDR3: CASSWTPNGRANEQYF
DNA: TGTGCCAGCAGCTGGACGCCTAACGGGAGGGCCAACGAGCAGTACTTC

J: TRBJ1-3
V: TRBV28
size: -
D: -
CDR3: CASSLGGALGNTIYF
DNA: TGTGCCAGCAGTTTGGGGGGCGCATTAGGAAACACCATATATTTT

J: TRBJ2-3
V: TRBV5-1
size: -
D: TRBD2
CDR3: CASSLGTSGPYTDTQYF
DNA: TGCGCCAGCAGCTTGGGTACTAGCGGGCCATACACAGATACGCAGTATTTT

J: TRBJ1-1
V: TRBV6-4
size: -
D: -
CDR3: CASSDSNGEVEAFF
DNA: TGTGCCAGCAGTGACTCGAACGGAGAAGTCGAAGCTTTCTTT

J: TRBJ2-7
V: TRBV5-6
size: -
D: TRBD2
CDR3: CASSLGLAGDREQYF
DNA: TGTGCCAGCAGCCTAGGACTAGCGGGAGATCGCGAGCAGTACTTC

J: TRBJ2-2
V: TRBV2
size: -
D: -
CDR3: CASSVRRTTNTGELFF
DNA: TGTGCCAGCAGTGTAAGGAGGACGACGAACACCGGGGAGCTGTTTTTT

J: TRBJ2-1
V: TRBV5-8
size: -
D: TRBD2
CDR3: CASSKGLAGGVHEQFF
DNA: TGTGCCAGCAGCAAGGGACTAGCGGGAGGGGTCCATGAGCAGTTCTTC

J: TRBJ1-6
V: TRBV5-1
size: -
D: TRBD1
CDR3: CASNHRGGWSSYNSPLHF
DNA: TGCGCCAGTAACCACAGGGGAGGCTGGAGCTCCTATAATTCACCCCTCCACTTT

J: TRBJ2-4
V: TRBV5-1
size: -
D: TRBD1
CDR3: CASSSGQGVAAKNIQYF
DNA: TGCGCCAGCAGCTCCGGTCAGGGGGTGGCGGCCAAAAACATTCAGTACTTC

J: TRBJ1-3
V: TRBV10-3
size: -
D: -
CDR3: CATITGSGNTIYF
DNA: TGTGCCACGATTACCGGCTCTGGAAACACCATATATTTT